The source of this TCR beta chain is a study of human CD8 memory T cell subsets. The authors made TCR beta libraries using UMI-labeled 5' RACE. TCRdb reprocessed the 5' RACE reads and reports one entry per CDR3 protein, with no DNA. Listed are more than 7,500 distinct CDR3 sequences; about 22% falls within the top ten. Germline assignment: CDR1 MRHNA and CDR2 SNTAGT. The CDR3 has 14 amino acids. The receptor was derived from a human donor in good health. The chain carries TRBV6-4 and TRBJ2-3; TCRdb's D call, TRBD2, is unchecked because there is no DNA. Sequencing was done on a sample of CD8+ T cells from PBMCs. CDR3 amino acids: CASSVAGGADTQYF.